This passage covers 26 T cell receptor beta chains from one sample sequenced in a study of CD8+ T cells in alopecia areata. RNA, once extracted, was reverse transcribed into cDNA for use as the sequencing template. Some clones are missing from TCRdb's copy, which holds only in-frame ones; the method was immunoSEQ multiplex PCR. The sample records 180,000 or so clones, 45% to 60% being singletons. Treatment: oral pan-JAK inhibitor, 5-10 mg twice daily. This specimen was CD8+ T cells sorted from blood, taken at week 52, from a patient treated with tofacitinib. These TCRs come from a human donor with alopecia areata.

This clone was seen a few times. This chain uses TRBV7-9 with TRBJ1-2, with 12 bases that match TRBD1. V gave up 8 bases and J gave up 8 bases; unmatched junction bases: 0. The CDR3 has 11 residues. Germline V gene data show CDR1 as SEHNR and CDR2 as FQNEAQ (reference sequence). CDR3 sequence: CASGTGGGYTF. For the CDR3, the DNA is TGTGCCAGCGGGACAGGGGGCGGCTACACCTTC.

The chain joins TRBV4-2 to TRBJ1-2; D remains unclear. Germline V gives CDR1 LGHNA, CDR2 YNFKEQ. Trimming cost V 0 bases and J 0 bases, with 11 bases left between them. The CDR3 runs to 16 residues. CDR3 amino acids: CASSQDASLANYGYTF. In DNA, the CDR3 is TGTGCCAGCAGCCAAGATGCCAGCTTAGCTAACTATGGCTACACCTTC.

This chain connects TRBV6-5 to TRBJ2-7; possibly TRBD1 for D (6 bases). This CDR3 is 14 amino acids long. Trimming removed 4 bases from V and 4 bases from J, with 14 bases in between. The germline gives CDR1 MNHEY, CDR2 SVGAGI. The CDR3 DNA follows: TGTGCCAGCAGTTTGGCAGGGGATGAATACGAGCAGTACTTC. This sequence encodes CASSLAGDEYEQYF.

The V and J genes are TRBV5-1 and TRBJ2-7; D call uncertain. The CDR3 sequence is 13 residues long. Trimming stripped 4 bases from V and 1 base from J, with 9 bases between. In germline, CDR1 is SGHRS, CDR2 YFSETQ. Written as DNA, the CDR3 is TGCGCCAGCAGCCACCAGGATTCCTACGAGCAGTACTTC. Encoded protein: CASSHQDSYEQYF.

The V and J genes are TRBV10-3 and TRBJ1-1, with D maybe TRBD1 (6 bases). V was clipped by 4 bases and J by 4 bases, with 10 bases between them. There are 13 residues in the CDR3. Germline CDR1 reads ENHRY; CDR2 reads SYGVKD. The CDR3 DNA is TGTGCCATCAGTGGCGGGGGGCTCACTGAAGCTTTCTTT. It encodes CAISGGGLTEAFF.

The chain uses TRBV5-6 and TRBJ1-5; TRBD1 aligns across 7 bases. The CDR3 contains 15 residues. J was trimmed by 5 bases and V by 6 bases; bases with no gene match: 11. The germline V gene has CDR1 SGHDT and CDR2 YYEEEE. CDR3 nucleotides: TGTGCCAGCACCCATGGAACGGGGACAGATCAGCCCCAGCATTTT. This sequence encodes CASTHGTGTDQPQHF. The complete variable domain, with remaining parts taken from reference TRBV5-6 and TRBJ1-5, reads DAGVTQSPTHLIKTRGQQVTLRCSPKSGHDTVSWYQQALGQGPQFIFQYYEEEERQRGNFPDRFSGHQFPNYSSELNVNALLLGDSALYLCASTHGTGTDQPQHFGDGTRLSIL.

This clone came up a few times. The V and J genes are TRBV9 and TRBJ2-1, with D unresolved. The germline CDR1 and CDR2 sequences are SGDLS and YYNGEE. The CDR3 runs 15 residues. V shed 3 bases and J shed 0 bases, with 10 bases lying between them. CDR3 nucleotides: TGTGCCAGCAGCGACGACCTGAGCTCCTACAATGAGCAGTTCTTC. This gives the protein CASSDDLSSYNEQFF.

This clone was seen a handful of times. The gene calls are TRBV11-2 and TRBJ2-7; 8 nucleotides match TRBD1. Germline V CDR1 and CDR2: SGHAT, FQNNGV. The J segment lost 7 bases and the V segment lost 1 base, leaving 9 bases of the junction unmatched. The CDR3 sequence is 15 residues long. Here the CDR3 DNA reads TGTGCCAGCAGCTTAGGTACAGGGGGACGCTGGGAGCAGTACTTC. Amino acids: CASSLGTGGRWEQYF.

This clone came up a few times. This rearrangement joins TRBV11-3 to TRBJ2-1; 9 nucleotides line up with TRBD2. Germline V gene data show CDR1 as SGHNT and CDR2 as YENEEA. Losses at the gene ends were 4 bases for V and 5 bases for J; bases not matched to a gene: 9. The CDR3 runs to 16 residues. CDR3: CASSSFASGGHNEQFF. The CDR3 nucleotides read TGTGCCAGCAGCTCCTTTGCGAGCGGGGGGCACAATGAGCAGTTCTTC.

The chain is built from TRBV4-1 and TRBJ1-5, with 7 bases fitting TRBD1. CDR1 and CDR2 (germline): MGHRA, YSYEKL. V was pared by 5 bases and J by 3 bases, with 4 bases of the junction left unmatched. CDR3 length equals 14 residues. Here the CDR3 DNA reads TGCGCCAGCAGCTGGGACAGCATCAATCAGCCCCAGCATTTT. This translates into CASSWDSINQPQHF.

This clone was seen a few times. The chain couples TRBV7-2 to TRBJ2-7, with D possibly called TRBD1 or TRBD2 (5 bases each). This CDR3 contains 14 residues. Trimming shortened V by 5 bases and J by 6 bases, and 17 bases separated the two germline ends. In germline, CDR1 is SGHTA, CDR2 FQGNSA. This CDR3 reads CASSPGTIGLEQYF. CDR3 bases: TGTGCCAGCAGCCCGGGGACCATCGGGCTCGAGCAGTACTTC.

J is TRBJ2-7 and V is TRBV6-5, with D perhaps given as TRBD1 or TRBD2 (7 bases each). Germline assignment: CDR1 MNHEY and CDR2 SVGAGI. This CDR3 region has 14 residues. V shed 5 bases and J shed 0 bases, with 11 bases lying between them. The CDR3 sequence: CASSQGGSSYEQYF. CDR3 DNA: TGTGCCAGCAGTCAGGGGGGGAGCTCCTACGAGCAGTACTTC.

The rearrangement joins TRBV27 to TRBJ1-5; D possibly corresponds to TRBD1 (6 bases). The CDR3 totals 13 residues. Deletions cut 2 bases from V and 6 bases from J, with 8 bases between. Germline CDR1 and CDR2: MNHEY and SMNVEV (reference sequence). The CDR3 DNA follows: TGTGCCAGCAGTTTACAGGGGACTCAGCCCCAGCATTTT. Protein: CASSLQGTQPQHF.

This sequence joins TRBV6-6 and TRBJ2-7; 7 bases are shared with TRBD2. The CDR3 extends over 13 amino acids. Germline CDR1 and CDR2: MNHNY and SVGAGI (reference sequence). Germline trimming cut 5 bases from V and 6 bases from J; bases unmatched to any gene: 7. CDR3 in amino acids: CASSSGTVLEQYF. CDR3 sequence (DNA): TGTGCCAGCAGTAGCGGGACCGTCCTCGAGCAGTACTTC.

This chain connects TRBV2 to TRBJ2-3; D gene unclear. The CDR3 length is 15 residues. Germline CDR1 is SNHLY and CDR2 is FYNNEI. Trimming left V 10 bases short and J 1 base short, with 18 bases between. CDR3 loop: CANHVGNLGTDTQYF. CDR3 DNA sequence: TGTGCCAACCACGTGGGTAACCTCGGCACAGATACGCAGTATTTT.

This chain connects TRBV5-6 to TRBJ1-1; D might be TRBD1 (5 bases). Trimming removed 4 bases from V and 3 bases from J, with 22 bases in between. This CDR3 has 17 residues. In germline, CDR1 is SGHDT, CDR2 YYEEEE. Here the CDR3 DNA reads TGTGCCAGCAGCCCGTGGGAAAGGCGGGGGGTGGACACTGAAGCTTTCTTT. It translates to CASSPWERRGVDTEAFF.

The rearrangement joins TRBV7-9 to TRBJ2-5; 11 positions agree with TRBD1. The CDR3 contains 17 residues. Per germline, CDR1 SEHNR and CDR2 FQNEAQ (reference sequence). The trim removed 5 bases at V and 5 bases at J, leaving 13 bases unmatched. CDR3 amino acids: CASSPLKGQGDYETQYF. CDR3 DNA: TGTGCCAGCAGCCCGCTAAAGGGACAGGGGGATTACGAGACCCAGTACTTC.

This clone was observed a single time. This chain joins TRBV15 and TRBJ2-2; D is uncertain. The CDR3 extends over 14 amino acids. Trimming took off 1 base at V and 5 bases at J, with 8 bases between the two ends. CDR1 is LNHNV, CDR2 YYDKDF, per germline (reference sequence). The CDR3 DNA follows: TGTGCCACCAGCAGAGGCAGGTTAACCGGGGAGCTGTTTTTT. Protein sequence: CATSRGRLTGELFF.

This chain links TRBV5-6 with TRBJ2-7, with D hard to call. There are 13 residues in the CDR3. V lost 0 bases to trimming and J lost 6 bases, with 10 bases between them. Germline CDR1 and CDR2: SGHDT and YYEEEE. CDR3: CASSLAVGLEQYF. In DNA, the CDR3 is TGTGCCAGCAGCTTGGCGGTCGGGCTCGAGCAGTACTTC.

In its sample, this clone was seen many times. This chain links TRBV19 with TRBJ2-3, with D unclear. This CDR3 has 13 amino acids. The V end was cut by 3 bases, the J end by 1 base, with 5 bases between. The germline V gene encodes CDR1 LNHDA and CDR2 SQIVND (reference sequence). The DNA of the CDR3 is TGTGCCAGTAGTATCATGGGCACAGATACGCAGTATTTT. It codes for CASSIMGTDTQYF.

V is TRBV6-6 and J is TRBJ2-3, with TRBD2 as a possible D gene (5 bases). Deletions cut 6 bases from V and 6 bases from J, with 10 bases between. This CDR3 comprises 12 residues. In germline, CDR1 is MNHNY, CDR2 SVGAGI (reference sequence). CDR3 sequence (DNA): TGTGCCAGCAGCCGGCCGGGGGATACGCAGTATTTT. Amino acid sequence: CASSRPGDTQYF.

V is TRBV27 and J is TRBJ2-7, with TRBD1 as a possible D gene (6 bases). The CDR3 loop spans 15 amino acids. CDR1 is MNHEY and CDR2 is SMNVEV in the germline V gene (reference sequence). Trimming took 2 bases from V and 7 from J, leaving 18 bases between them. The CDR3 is CASSLQGRVLREQYF. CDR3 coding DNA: TGTGCCAGCAGTTTACAGGGGAGAGTCCTACGAGAGCAGTACTTC.

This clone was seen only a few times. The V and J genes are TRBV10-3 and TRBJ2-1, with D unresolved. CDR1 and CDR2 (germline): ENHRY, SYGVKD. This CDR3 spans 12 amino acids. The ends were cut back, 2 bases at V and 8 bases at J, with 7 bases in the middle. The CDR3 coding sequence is TGTGCCATCAGTGAGAATGGGGATGAGCAGTTCTTC. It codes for CAISENGDEQFF.

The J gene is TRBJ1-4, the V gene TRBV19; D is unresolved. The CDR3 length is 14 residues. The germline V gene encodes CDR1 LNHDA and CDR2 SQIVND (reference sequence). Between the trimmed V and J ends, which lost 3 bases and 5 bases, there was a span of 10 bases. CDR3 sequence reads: CASSMMAGNEKLFF. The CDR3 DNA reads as TGTGCCAGTAGTATGATGGCAGGAAATGAAAAACTGTTTTTT.

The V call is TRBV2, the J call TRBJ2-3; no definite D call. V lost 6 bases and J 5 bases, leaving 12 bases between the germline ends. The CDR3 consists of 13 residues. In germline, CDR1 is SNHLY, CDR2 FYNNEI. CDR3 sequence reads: CASRAQILDTQYF. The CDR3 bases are TGTGCCAGCAGGGCCCAGATCCTAGATACGCAGTATTTT. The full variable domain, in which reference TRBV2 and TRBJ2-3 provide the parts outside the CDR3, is EPEVTQTPSHQVTQMGQEVILRCVPISNHLYFYWYRQILGQKVEFLVSFYNNEISEKSEIFDDQFSVERPDGSNFTLKIRSTKLEDSAMYFCASRAQILDTQYFGPGTRLTVL.

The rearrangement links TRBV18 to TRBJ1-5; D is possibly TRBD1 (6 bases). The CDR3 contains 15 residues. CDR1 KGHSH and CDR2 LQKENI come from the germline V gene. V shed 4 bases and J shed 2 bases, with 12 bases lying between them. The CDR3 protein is CASSLGGGGNQPQHF. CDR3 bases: TGTGCCAGCTCACTAGGGGGGGGCGGCAATCAGCCCCAGCATTTT.